The present entry profiles one TCR beta chain with its context. Its cognate antigen is unknown. The record originates from a study of cytomegalovirus exposure and HLA in healthy donors. Findings of the study overall: Reportedly, TCR beta sequences accurately predicted HLA-A and HLA-B alleles in most subjects. Later analysis identified 16,951 TCR beta sequences associated with HLA alleles, using a false discovery rate threshold of 0.05. A missense variant in DCLRE1C was later tied to TCR beta V- and J-gene trimming.

It was with 60 Vbeta and 13 Jbeta primers that the PCR ran. The table came from immunoSEQ multiplex PCR; TCRdb's copy has only in-frame clones and leaves some out. The sample consists of 95,000 to 110,000 clones, roughly 82% of them appearing once. Sequencing was performed on PBMCs. The sequence was collected from a man in his thirties or forties in good health and CMV-seropositive.

The CDR3 DNA is TGCAGTGCTAGAGACAGCACCATATATTTT. Translating gives CSARDSTIYF. The chain is built from TRBV20-1 and TRBJ1-3; no clear D gene. The CDR3 extends over 10 amino acids. Germline loops: CDR1 DFQATT, CDR2 SNEGSKA (reference sequence). V was cut by 0 bases and J by 9 bases, with 3 bases left in between.